The clone carrying this T cell receptor beta chain was seen ten or more times. This sample was taken from a study of shared clonotypes between healthy human individuals. Deep-level assay runs were performed. The method was immunoSEQ multiplex PCR; TCRdb's version includes in-frame clones alone and lacks a portion of them. The data hold around 700,000 clones, with about two thirds observed a single time. From CD4+ cells came CD45RA+ naive and CD45RA-negative memory subsets. CDR1 and CDR2 from the germline V gene are KGHSH and LQKENI. CDR3 length: 14 amino acids. Trimming left V 3 bases short and J 1 base short, with 6 bases between.

The TCR was taken from a woman aged 25 to 39 in good health. This sequence joins TRBV18 and TRBJ2-2; no reliable D call. Sequencing was performed on memory CD4+ T cells sorted from blood. Subset denoted: CD45RA-negative fraction. The CDR3 is CASSPELNTGELFF. Here the CDR3 DNA reads TGTGCCAGCTCACCGGAGCTGAACACCGGGGAGCTGTTTTTT. The entire variable domain, with the rest obtained from reference TRBV18 and TRBJ2-2, is as follows: NAGVMQNPRHLVRRRGQEARLRCSPMKGHSHVYWYRQLPEEGLKFMVYLQKENIIDESGMPKERFSAEFPKEGPSILRIQQVVRGDSAAYFCASSPELNTGELFFGEGSRLTVL.